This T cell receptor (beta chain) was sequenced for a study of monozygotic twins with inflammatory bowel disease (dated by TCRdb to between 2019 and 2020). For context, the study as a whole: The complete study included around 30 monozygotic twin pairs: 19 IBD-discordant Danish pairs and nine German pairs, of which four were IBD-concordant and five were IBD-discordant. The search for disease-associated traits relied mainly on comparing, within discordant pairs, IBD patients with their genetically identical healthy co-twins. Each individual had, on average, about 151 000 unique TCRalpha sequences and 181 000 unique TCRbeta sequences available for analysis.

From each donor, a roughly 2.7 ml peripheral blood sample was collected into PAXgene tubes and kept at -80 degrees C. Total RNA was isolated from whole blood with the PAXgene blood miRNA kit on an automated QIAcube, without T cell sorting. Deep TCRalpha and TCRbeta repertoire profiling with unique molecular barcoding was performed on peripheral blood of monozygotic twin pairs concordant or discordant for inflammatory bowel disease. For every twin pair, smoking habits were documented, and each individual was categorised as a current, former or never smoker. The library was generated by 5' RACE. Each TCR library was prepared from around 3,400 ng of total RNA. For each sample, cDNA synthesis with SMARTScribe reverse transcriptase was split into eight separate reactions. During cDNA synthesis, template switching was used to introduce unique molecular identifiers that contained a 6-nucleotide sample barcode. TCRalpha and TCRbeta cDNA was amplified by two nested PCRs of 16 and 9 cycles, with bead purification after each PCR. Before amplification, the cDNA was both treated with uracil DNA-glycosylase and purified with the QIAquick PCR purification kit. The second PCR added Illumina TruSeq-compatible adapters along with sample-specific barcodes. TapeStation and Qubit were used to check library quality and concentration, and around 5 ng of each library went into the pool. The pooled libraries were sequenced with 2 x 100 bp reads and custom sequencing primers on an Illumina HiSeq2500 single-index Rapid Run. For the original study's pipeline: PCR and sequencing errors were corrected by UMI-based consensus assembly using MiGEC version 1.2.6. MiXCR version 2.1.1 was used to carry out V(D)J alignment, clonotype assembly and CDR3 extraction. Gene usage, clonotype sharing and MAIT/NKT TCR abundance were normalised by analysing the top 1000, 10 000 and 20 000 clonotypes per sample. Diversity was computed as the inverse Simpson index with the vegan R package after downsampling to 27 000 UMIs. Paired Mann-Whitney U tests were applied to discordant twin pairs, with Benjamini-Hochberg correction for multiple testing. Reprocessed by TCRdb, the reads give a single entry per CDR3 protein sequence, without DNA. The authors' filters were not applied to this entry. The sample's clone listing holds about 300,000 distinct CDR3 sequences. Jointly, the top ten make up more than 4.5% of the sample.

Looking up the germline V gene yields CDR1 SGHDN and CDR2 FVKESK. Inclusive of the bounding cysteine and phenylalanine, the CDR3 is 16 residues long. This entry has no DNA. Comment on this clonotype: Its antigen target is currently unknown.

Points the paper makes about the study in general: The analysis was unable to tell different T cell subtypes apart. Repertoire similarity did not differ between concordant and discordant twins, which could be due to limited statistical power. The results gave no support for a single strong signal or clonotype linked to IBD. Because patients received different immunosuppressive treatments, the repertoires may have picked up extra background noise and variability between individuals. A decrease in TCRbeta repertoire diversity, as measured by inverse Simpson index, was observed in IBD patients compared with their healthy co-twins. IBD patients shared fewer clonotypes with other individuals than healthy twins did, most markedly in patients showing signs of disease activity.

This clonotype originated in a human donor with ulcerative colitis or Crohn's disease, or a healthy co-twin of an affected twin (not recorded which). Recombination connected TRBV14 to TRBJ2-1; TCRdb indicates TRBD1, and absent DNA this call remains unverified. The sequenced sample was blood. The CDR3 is CASSQVGGQVYNEQFF.